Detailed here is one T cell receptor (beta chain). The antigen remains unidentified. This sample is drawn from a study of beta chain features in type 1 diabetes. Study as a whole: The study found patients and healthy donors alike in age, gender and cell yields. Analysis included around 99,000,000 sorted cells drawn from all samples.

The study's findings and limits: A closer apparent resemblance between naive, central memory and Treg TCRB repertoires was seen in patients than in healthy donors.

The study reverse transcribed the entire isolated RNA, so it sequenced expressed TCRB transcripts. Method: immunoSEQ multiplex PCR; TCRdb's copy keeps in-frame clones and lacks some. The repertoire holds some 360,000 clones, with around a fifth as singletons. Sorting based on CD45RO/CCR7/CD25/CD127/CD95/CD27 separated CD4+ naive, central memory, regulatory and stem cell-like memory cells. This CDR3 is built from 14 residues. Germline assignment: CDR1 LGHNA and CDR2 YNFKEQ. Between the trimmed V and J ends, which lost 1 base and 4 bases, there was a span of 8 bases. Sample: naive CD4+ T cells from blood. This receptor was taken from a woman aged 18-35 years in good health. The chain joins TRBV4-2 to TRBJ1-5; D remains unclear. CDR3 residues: CASSQASGNQPQHF. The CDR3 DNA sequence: TGTGCCAGCAGCCAAGCGTCGGGGAATCAGCCCCAGCATTTT.